This section outlines one T cell receptor beta chain sequence together with its context. The data were taken from a study of blood T cell repertoires in COVID-19. Study as a whole: Whether acute or convalescent, the COVID-19 samples came from the United States, Italy and Spain. Sample material is recorded as cDNA or gDNA derived from T cells, B-cell-depleted T cells, or PBMCs.

Per the original data handling: Amplification from reference gene primers served as the basis for estimated nucleated cell counts. Repertoires were generated with immunoSEQ multiplex PCR, while TCRdb's copy carries only in-frame clones and drops some. V and J calls and clone size are as listed in that table; D and trimming were resolved from the DNA. The sample gives fewer than 25,000 clones, 80% to 90% of which show up once; 19% is in the top ten. The sequenced sample consisted of peripheral blood. The sequence was collected from a human donor in a cohort sampled during active COVID-19.

The CDR3 DNA reads as TGTGCCAGTCGGACAGGAAGCACAGATACGCAGTATTTT. As protein: CASRTGSTDTQYF. The chain couples TRBV19 to TRBJ2-3; 7 positions agree with TRBD1. This CDR3 has 13 amino acids. The germline V gene encodes CDR1 LNHDA and CDR2 SQIVND (reference sequence). J lost 0 bases, V lost 8 bases, and 2 bases had no gene match.